This T cell receptor beta chain emerged from a study of cytomegalovirus exposure and HLA in healthy donors. Amplification used 60 Vbeta primers and 13 Jbeta primers. Libraries were prepared by immunoSEQ multiplex PCR; TCRdb keeps only in-frame clonotypes and omits some of them. Counted here are over 150,000 clones, about three quarters occurring once; the ten biggest clones make up approximately 2.8%. The CDR3 has 19 residues. Losses at the gene ends were 4 bases for V and 2 bases for J; bases not matched to a gene: 15. CDR1 and CDR2 from the germline V gene are SGHVS and FQNEAQ. The specimen sequenced was PBMCs. The receptor comes from a woman younger than 45 in good health and CMV-seronegative. The genes are TRBV7-8 and TRBJ2-3; 10 nucleotides match TRBD2. The chain's CDR3 is CASSYRGRASGRLTDTQYF. For the CDR3, the DNA is TGTGCCAGCAGCTATAGGGGGAGGGCTAGCGGGAGACTCACAGATACGCAGTATTTT.